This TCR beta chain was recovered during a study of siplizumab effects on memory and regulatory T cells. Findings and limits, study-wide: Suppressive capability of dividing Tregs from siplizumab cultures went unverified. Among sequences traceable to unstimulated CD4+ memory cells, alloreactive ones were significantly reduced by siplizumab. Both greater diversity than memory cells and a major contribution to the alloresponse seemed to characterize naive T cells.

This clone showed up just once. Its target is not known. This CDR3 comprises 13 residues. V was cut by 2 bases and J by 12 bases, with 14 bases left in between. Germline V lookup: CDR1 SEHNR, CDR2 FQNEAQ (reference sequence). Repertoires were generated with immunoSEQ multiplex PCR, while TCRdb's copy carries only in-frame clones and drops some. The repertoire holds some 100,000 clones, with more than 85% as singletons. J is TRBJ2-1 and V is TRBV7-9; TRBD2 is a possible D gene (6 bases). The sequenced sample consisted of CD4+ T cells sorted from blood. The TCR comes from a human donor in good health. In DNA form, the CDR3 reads TGTGCCAGCAGCTTAAGGACTATCGATACGCAGTTCTTC. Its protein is CASSLRTIDTQFF.